A selection of T cell receptor beta chains follows, all from one sample in a study of response to subunit inactivated influenza vaccine. TCRdb reprocessed the RT-PCR reads with MiXCR, giving one entry per CDR3 protein. The table includes approximately 500,000 distinct CDR3 sequences, approximately 15% detected once. The sequenced sample was PBMCs from blood, obtained 11 to 12 days after vaccination. The source of these receptors is a man aged 50 to 59 who received an inactivated influenza vaccine. Each CDR3 is given with its conserved first and last residue. The order of the fields is J gene, clone size, D gene, V gene, CDR3 protein, CDR3 DNA. D genes are given only for firm matches. Size values are once, few and many counts, or a class for expanded clones, and some rows have none.

>TRBJ1-6|-|TRBD1|TRBV20-1
CSARRFRGQSSYNSPLHF
TGCAGTGCTAGACGGTTCAGGGGGCAAAGCTCCTATAATTCACCCCTCCACTTT
>TRBJ2-3|-|-|TRBV4-2
CASSQGGVANTDTQYF
TGTGCCAGCAGCCAAGGCGGGGTCGCGAACACAGATACGCAGTATTTT
>TRBJ2-7|few|-|TRBV21-1
CASSTTGTSGRSSYEQYF
TGTGCCAGCAGCACCACCGGGACTAGCGGGAGGAGCTCCTACGAGCAGTACTTC
>TRBJ2-5|-|-|TRBV7-2
CASSLAQQRTQYF
TGTGCCAGCAGCTTAGCTCAACAGCGGACCCAGTACTTC
>TRBJ2-4|few|TRBD1|TRBV7-9
CASSAGTVGPFQYF
TGTGCCAGCAGCGCCGGGACAGTCGGTCCCTTTCAGTACTTC
>TRBJ2-7|few|-|TRBV4-3
CASSQVSGAHSYEQYF
TGCGCCAGCAGCCAAGTCTCAGGGGCCCACTCCTACGAGCAGTACTTC
>TRBJ1-4|few|TRBD1|TRBV7-9
CASSSPGQGGEKLFF
TGTGCCAGCAGCTCGCCGGGACAGGGAGGAGAAAAACTGTTTTTT
>TRBJ1-1|-|-|TRBV24-1
CATSENGRSTEAFF
TGTGCCACCAGTGAGAACGGACGGAGTACTGAAGCTTTCTTT
>TRBJ2-1|-|TRBD2|TRBV5-1
CASSPGLAGGPYNEQFF
TGCGCCAGCAGCCCCGGACTAGCGGGAGGGCCTTACAATGAGCAGTTCTTC
>TRBJ2-3|few|-|TRBV5-1
CASSSFLLASSYTDTQYF
TGCGCCAGCAGCTCCTTTTTGTTAGCTAGCAGTTACACAGATACGCAGTATTTT
>TRBJ2-1|many|TRBD1|TRBV4-2
CASSQDRGTGINEQFF
TGTGCCAGCAGCCAAGATCGGGGGACAGGGATCAATGAGCAGTTCTTC
>TRBJ2-1|-|TRBD2|TRBV15
CATSHPGTSLYNEQFF
TGTGCCACCAGCCACCCCGGGACTAGTCTCTACAATGAGCAGTTCTTC
>TRBJ2-2|-|TRBD1|TRBV12-3/TRBV12-4
CASDRGGNTGELFF
TGTGCCAGCGACAGGGGCGGGAACACCGGGGAGCTGTTTTTT
>TRBJ2-7|few|TRBD1|TRBV7-2
CASSLVGGEYEQYF
TGTGCCAGCAGCTTAGTAGGGGGCGAGTACGAGCAGTACTTC
>TRBJ2-5|once|TRBD2|TRBV6-2/TRBV6-3
CASGYGLADQETQYF
TGTGCCAGCGGGTACGGGCTAGCGGATCAAGAGACCCAGTACTTC
>TRBJ2-7|-|-|TRBV6-5
CASSYSWGPDGYEQYF
TGTGCCAGCAGTTACTCATGGGGGCCGGATGGCTACGAGCAGTACTTC
>TRBJ1-6|many|-|TRBV3-1
CASSSSGNSPLHF
TGTGCCAGCAGTTCCTCGGGGAATTCACCCCTCCACTTT